One and the same sample provided the 13 T cell receptor beta chains below, sequenced in a study of T cell changes during pregnancy in multiple sclerosis. Profiling relied on immunoSEQ multiplex PCR, and the TCRdb table lists in-frame clones only, not all of them. The sample lists tens of thousands of clones, about nine tenths occurring once. Sequences were derived from CD4+ T cells from peripheral blood mononuclear cells, sampled after pregnancy. The receptors were sampled from a female donor with multiple sclerosis, enrolled in a pregnancy study.

This chain uses TRBV19 with TRBJ2-5, with 9 bases aligning to TRBD1. CDR3 length: 15 residues. Germline loops: CDR1 LNHDA, CDR2 SQIVND (reference sequence). V was clipped by 9 bases and J by 5 bases; unmatched bases: 13. The CDR3 is CASRGKDRGSETQYF. The CDR3 nucleotides are TGTGCCAGCCGAGGAAAGGACAGGGGCTCGGAGACCCAGTACTTC. The entire variable domain, with the rest obtained from reference TRBV19 and TRBJ2-5, is as follows: DGGITQSPKYLFRKEGQNVTLSCEQNLNHDAMYWYRQDPGQGLRLIYYSQIVNDFQKGDIAEGYSVSREKKESFPLTVTSAQKNPTAFYLCASRGKDRGSETQYFGPGTRLLVL.

With regard to this clone: Other DNA sequences within the sample encode an identical CDR3. The chain joins TRBV2 to TRBJ1-1; 8 nucleotides align to TRBD1. Germline trimming cut 7 bases from V and 0 bases from J; bases unmatched to any gene: 4. Germline CDR1 reads SNHLY; CDR2 reads FYNNEI. The CDR3 covers 14 residues. The CDR3 DNA sequence: TGTGCCAGCATACCGGACAGGGTGAACACTGAAGCTTTCTTT. It encodes CASIPDRVNTEAFF.

This clone appeared a single time. The chain has TRBV19 and TRBJ1-3, with TRBD1 matching 7 bases. Per the germline V gene, CDR1 is LNHDA and CDR2 is SQIVND (reference sequence). V lost 5 bases to trimming and J lost 4 bases; unmatched junction nucleotides: 5. The CDR3 length is 14 residues. CDR3 residues: CASSVQGWGNTIYF. CDR3 sequence (DNA): TGTGCCAGTAGTGTACAGGGGTGGGGAAACACCATATATTTT.

The V gene is TRBV9, the J gene TRBJ1-3, with a possible D match to TRBD1 (6 bases). In germline, CDR1 is SGDLS, CDR2 YYNGEE. This CDR3 has 16 residues. V was shortened by 0 bases and J by 0 bases, with 10 bases between the two germline ends. The CDR3 sequence is CASSVAGTHSGNTIYF. CDR3 nucleotides: TGTGCCAGCAGCGTAGCTGGGACACACTCTGGAAACACCATATATTTT. The full variable domain, its missing parts supplied by reference TRBV9 and TRBJ1-3, is DSGVTQTPKHLITATGQRVTLRCSPRSGDLSVYWYQQSLDQGLQFLIQYYNGEERAKGNILERFSAQQFPDLHSELNLSSLELGDSALYFCASSVAGTHSGNTIYFGEGSWLTVV.

The J gene is TRBJ1-2, the V gene TRBV5-6; a weak D match, TRBD1 (5 bases). This CDR3 is built from 15 residues. Per the germline V gene, CDR1 is SGHDT and CDR2 is YYEEEE. V lost 0 bases and J lost 6, with 15 bases in between. DNA for the CDR3: TGTGCCAGCAGCTTGGTAGGGGAAACCCAGGATGGCTACACCTTC. Residues: CASSLVGETQDGYTF.

The V and J genes are TRBV6-5 and TRBJ1-2; 8 positions agree with TRBD1. Germline trimming cut 6 bases from V and 8 bases from J; bases unmatched to any gene: 14. Germline V gene data show CDR1 as MNHEY and CDR2 as SVGAGI. CDR3 length: 15 residues. The chain's CDR3 is CASSPLEDRVSGYTF. The CDR3, as DNA: TGTGCCAGCAGCCCTCTAGAGGACAGGGTGTCCGGCTACACCTTC.

CDR3 sequence reads: CASSLGTGSNEKLFF. The CDR3, as DNA: TGTGCCAGCAGCTTAGGGACAGGGAGTAATGAAAAACTGTTTTTT. The chain links TRBV7-2 to TRBJ1-4; 8 bases line up with TRBD1. The CDR3 is 15 residues long. Germline values: CDR1 SGHTA, CDR2 FQGNSA. J gave up 4 bases and V 1 base, and 2 bases lay outside the gene matches.

The genes are TRBV7-2 and TRBJ1-4; D gene unclear. CDR3 size: 12 residues. With 1 base removed from V and 8 bases from J, the gap between germline ends came to 5 bases. Germline V gene data show CDR1 as SGHTA and CDR2 as FQGNSA. CDR3 sequence (DNA): TGTGCCAGCAGCTTAGGGAGCGAAAAACTGTTTTTT. Encoded protein: CASSLGSEKLFF. The variable domain in full, completed from reference TRBV7-2 and TRBJ1-4, reads GAGVSQSPSNKVTEKGKDVELRCDPISGHTALYWYRQSLGQGLEFLIYFQGNSAPDKSGLPSDRFSAERTGGSVSTLTIQRTQQEDSAVYLCASSLGSEKLFFGSGTQLSVL.

The chain has TRBV27 and TRBJ1-1; tentatively, D is TRBD1 (6 bases). Germline V gives CDR1 MNHEY, CDR2 SMNVEV (reference sequence). The CDR3 is 15 residues long. V lost 7 bases and J lost 7, with 22 bases in between. The CDR3 DNA is TGTGCCAGCACCATAGGGCAGGGGAGTATGAATGAAGCTTTCTTT. Translating it yields CASTIGQGSMNEAFF.

The chain uses TRBV27 and TRBJ1-2; no firm D call. Germline V gene data show CDR1 as MNHEY and CDR2 as SMNVEV (reference sequence). V was pared by 3 bases and J by 8 bases, with 13 bases between. This CDR3 has 13 amino acids. CDR3 protein: CASSFRDNRGYTF. Written as DNA, the CDR3 is TGTGCCAGCAGTTTTCGGGATAATCGGGGCTACACCTTC.

V and J are TRBV7-2 and TRBJ1-1, with 7 bases aligning to TRBD1. Per germline, CDR1 SGHTA and CDR2 FQGNSA. This CDR3 has 12 amino acids. After removal of 5 bases from V and 7 bases from J, the junction contained 4 bases not matched to a gene. The CDR3 DNA sequence: TGTGCCAGCAGCCTAGGGACAGTTGAAGCTTTCTTT. As protein: CASSLGTVEAFF.

The V gene is TRBV7-3, the J gene TRBJ1-6; D is ambiguous. V lost 2 bases and J 9 bases, leaving 8 bases between the germline ends. The germline CDR1 and CDR2 sequences are SGHTA and FQGTGA. CDR3 length: 13 amino acids. The CDR3 protein is CASSLRPGSPLHF. CDR3 DNA sequence: TGTGCCAGCAGCTTACGGCCGGGTTCACCCCTCCACTTT.

The chain links TRBV19 to TRBJ2-3; weak D call: TRBD1 (6 bases). Trimming took off 2 bases at V and 6 bases at J, with 9 bases between the two ends. Germline assignment: CDR1 LNHDA and CDR2 SQIVND (reference sequence). This CDR3 is built from 13 residues. The CDR3 reads CASSISQGDTQYF. Here the CDR3 DNA reads TGTGCCAGTAGTATAAGCCAGGGGGATACGCAGTATTTT.